The 3 T cell receptor beta chains in this list originate from one sample, sequenced in a study of blood T cells in healthy people across ages. For the second PCR, which ran for 7 to 11 cycles, a sample-barcoded 5' primer and a J-beta primer mix were used. TCRdb ran MiXCR on the 5' RACE reads and lists one entry per CDR3 protein. The sample has about 1 million distinct CDR3 sequences, around 45% seen once. Sample: blood. The receptors shown here come from a woman aged 60-75 years in good health.

The chain uses TRBV20-1 and TRBJ1-5; D is uncertain. Trimming cost V 2 bases and J 3 bases, with 8 bases left between them. Germline values: CDR1 DFQATT, CDR2 SNEGSKA (reference sequence). The CDR3 has 13 amino acids. The CDR3 DNA follows: TGCAGTGCTAGACCCCATCCCAATCAGCCCCAGCATTTT. Translation gives CSARPHPNQPQHF.

The DNA for the CDR3 is TGTGCCACCAGCAGAGCGGGAGCGGGTGAGCAGTTCTTC. Translation: CATSRAGAGEQFF. The chain joins TRBV15 to TRBJ2-1; D perhaps matches TRBD2 (6 bases). The CDR3 spans 13 residues. CDR1 LNHNV and CDR2 YYDKDF come from the germline V gene (reference sequence). V lost 1 base to trimming and J lost 9 bases, with 10 bases between them.

This clonotype was counted ten times or more. J is TRBJ2-1 and V is TRBV7-2, with TRBD2 matching over 7 bases. The CDR3 length is 16 residues. The germline CDR1 and CDR2 sequences are SGHTA and FQGNSA. J lost 7 bases, V lost 0 bases, and 9 bases had no gene match. CDR3 sequence (DNA): TGTGCCAGCAGCTTAGCGGGGGGGACTCTGAAGAATGAGCAGTTCTTC. The encoded protein is CASSLAGGTLKNEQFF.